This T cell receptor (beta chain) derives from a study of shared clonotypes between healthy human individuals. Study in general: In total, the donors were a couple of women and a few men aged 18 to 49. Researchers assigned three CD4 naive, three CD4 memory, two CD8 naive and one CD8 memory plate to each donor.

It was CD45RO-negative cells, positively selected for CCR7, that made up naive CD8 cells, with terminally differentiated effector memory CD45RA+ cells excluded. CDR1 and CDR2 from the germline V gene are PRHDT and FYEKMQ (reference sequence). V was shortened by 2 bases and J by 4 bases, with 3 bases between the two germline ends. The CDR3 length is 11 residues. Profiled with immunoSEQ multiplex PCR; TCRdb holds only in-frame clones, not every one. The sample lists under 600,000 clones; 95% to 98% were seen once. Note on this clone: The sample contains more than one DNA sequence encoding this CDR3.

Sequenced input: naive CD8+ T cells sorted from blood. The TCR was taken from a man between 25 and 39 years old in good health. The chain couples TRBV13 to TRBJ2-7; D remains unclear. Here the CDR3 DNA reads TGTGCCAGCAGCTTAACGTACGAGCAGTACTTC. This encodes CASSLTYEQYF.